These T cell receptor beta chains were read from a single sample in a study of vaccination effects on CD4 cells after COVID-19. Antigens of these TCRs are unknown. Sequencing used immunoSEQ multiplex PCR; TCRdb keeps in-frame clones, though not all of them. The data hold around 83,000 clones, with roughly 80% observed a single time. The sample was CD4+ T cells from PBMCs cultured with HCoV-229E spike peptides, taken before COVID-19 vaccination. The receptors come from a human donor who received a COVID-19 vaccine. CDR3s include the opening cysteine and the closing phenylalanine or tryptophan. Some rows have no size entry. The others give once, few or many, or a class for an expanded clone.

clone_size j_call v_call cdr3_aa
NA TRBJ1-5 TRBV12-3/TRBV12-4 CASSFSIGQPQHF
NA TRBJ1-5 TRBV24-1 CATSGAKQGVSNQPQHF
NA TRBJ2-1 TRBV5-1 CASSMGFSNEQFF
NA TRBJ2-5 TRBV12-5 CASGLRETQYF
NA TRBJ2-2 TRBV5-5 CASSSPTGSNTGELFF
NA TRBJ2-3 TRBV5-1 CASSLDRGTDTQYF
NA TRBJ1-6 TRBV6-1 CASSEADAYNSPLHF
NA TRBJ2-1 TRBV10-3 CAISESAGGPYNEQFF
NA TRBJ2-2 TRBV3-1/TRBV3-2 CASSRQGGLFF
few TRBJ2-2 TRBV18 CASSPGTGTRSENTGELFF
NA TRBJ1-2 TRBV7-2 CASSSSAPGYYGYTF
NA TRBJ2-3 TRBV13 CASSHLAGLSDTQYF
NA TRBJ1-1 TRBV5-1 CASSLGLGEAFF
NA TRBJ1-4 TRBV6-5 CASSYSSPGQVEKLFF
few TRBJ2-2 TRBV5-1 CASSLVVSGSGELFF
NA TRBJ1-3 TRBV7-2 CASSLEWWGSGNTIYF
NA TRBJ2-1 TRBV5-1 CASSLVHSQGNEQFF
NA TRBJ2-6 TRBV12-5 CASGLVSGSGANVLTF
NA TRBJ1-1 TRBV5-1 CASSPAGVRAGTEAFF
NA TRBJ1-2 TRBV28 CASSLRQGQTYGYTF
NA TRBJ1-1 TRBV6-2/TRBV6-3 CASSYWAGMNTEAFF
few TRBJ1-2 TRBV11-2 CASSPQGRGYTF
NA TRBJ1-5 TRBV3-1/TRBV3-2 CASSQGPTGSNHQPQHF
NA TRBJ2-5 TRBV3-1/TRBV3-2 CASSLPSGGGETQYF
NA TRBJ2-5 TRBV2 CASSEGSSGQETQYF
once TRBJ2-1 TRBV19 CASSISPNSYNEQFF
NA TRBJ2-2 TRBV12-3/TRBV12-4 CASSLAGTGELFF
NA TRBJ1-2 TRBV10-3 CAISVDLVGQGGYGYTF
NA TRBJ2-1 TRBV5-4 CASSLQGNEQFF
NA TRBJ1-1 TRBV7-2 CASSSRQPGRSRTEAFF